Listed here are 15 T cell receptor beta chains from one sample, sequenced in a study of blood T cells in healthy people across ages. For the second PCR, which ran for about 7 to 11 cycles, a sample-barcoded 5' primer and a J-beta primer mix were used. Each CDR3 protein gets one entry after TCRdb re-called the 5' RACE reads with MiXCR. The table lists 1 million or so distinct CDR3 sequences, under 30% of them singletons. The same data also contributed to another study, on T cells of mothers and their children.

The sequenced sample was blood. The source of these receptors is a girl aged 2-10 years in good health.

V usage is TRBV6-2 or TRBV6-3 and J usage is TRBJ2-1, with D uncertain. The J call is in doubt because the DNA end fits TRBJ2-7 better. CDR3 length equals 14 residues. Germline CDR1 MNHEY, CDR2 SVGEGT. The DNA of the CDR3 is TGTGCCAGCAGTTACTATAGATCGGCCTACGAGCAGTACTTC. Its translation is CASSYYRSAYEQYF.

The J gene is TRBJ2-2, the V gene TRBV29-1, with a weak D call TRBD2 (5 bases). V was cut by 0 bases and J by 6 bases, with 5 bases left in between. The germline CDR1 and CDR2 sequences are SQVTM and ANQGSEA. The length of the CDR3 is 12 residues. CDR3 in amino acids: CSVEELAGELFF. The CDR3 DNA follows: TGCAGCGTTGAAGAACTAGCCGGGGAGCTGTTTTTT.

This clonotype was picked up a small number of times. V is TRBV15 and J is TRBJ1-4; 7 nucleotides line up with TRBD1. With 1 base clipped from V and 8 bases from J, the junction kept 4 bases outside the gene matches. This CDR3 contains 14 residues. CDR1 and CDR2 from the germline V gene are LNHNV and YYDKDF (reference sequence). CDR3 residues: CATSRGGGREKLFF. CDR3 nucleotides: TGTGCCACCAGCAGAGGAGGGGGCCGGGAAAAACTGTTTTTT.

V usage is TRBV5-1 and J usage is TRBJ2-5; 7 bases fit TRBD1. From germline, CDR1 is SGHRS and CDR2 YFSETQ. The V gene end was trimmed by 6 bases and the J gene end by 2 bases; junction bases not matched to a gene: 4. The CDR3 is 13 residues long. The CDR3 coding sequence is TGCGCCAGCAATTCGGGACAGCAAGAGACCCAGTACTTC. This gives the protein CASNSGQQETQYF. The whole variable domain, remainder taken from reference TRBV5-1 and TRBJ2-5, is KAGVTQTPRYLIKTRGQQVTLSCSPISGHRSVSWYQQTPGQGLQFLFEYFSETQRNKGNFPGRFSGRQFSNSRSEMNVSTLELGDSALYLCASNSGQQETQYFGPGTRLLVL.

This clonotype came up a few times. The CDR3 region has the DNA TGCGCCAAACTGGGCAATGAGCAGTTCTTC. Its translation is CAKLGNEQFF. The chain is built from TRBV5-1 and TRBJ2-1; D gene uncertain. CDR3 length equals 10 residues. Trimming took off 9 bases at V and 6 bases at J, with 7 bases between the two ends. The germline gives CDR1 SGHRS, CDR2 YFSETQ.

This clonotype was counted between two and nine times. The chain combines TRBV28 with TRBJ1-1, with D possibly being TRBD1 (5 bases). This CDR3 has 15 amino acids. CDR1 is MDHEN, CDR2 SYDVKM, per germline. Trimming left V 1 base short and J 5 bases short, with 14 bases between. CDR3 DNA: TGTGCCAGCAGTTTATTTCGGTCTGGGGGGACTGAAGCTTTCTTT. Amino acid sequence: CASSLFRSGGTEAFF. The whole variable domain, filled in from reference TRBV28 and TRBJ1-1, reads DVKVTQSSRYLVKRTGEKVFLECVQDMDHENMFWYRQDPGLGLRLIYFSYDVKMKEKGDIPEGYSVSREKKERFSLILESASTNQTSMYLCASSLFRSGGTEAFFGQGTRLTVV.

The chain couples TRBV5-1 to TRBJ2-5, with TRBD1 identical over 11 bases. J was trimmed by 2 bases and V by 0 bases; bases with no gene match: 6. The CDR3 loop spans 17 amino acids. Germline CDR1 reads SGHRS; CDR2 reads YFSETQ. This chain's CDR3 is CASSLASGTGGQETQYF. CDR3 nucleotides: TGCGCCAGCAGCTTGGCCTCCGGGACAGGGGGTCAAGAGACCCAGTACTTC.

The genes are TRBV6-1 and TRBJ2-4; no clear D gene. The CDR3 consists of 18 residues. The V end was cut by 1 base, the J end by 0 bases, with 16 bases between. Looked up from germline, CDR1 is MNHNS and CDR2 is SASEGT. As DNA, the CDR3 is TGTGCCAGCAGTGAAGGCGGTGACATCAGACTAGCCAAAAACATTCAGTACTTC. It is translated as CASSEGGDIRLAKNIQYF.

The chain has TRBV6-6 and TRBJ2-5; 14 positions match TRBD2. The J call may be wrong; the DNA end is better matched by TRBJ2-7. Germline V gene lookup returns CDR1 MNHNY and CDR2 SVGAGI (reference sequence). CDR3 size: 16 residues. The CDR3 spells CASSYSGLAGGYEQYF. Written as DNA, the CDR3 is TGTGCCAGCAGTTACTCCGGACTAGCGGGGGGCTACGAGCAGTACTTC.

The V gene is TRBV4-1, the J gene TRBJ2-7, with a possible D match to TRBD1 (6 bases). The germline V and J ends were trimmed by 0 bases and 3 bases, with 12 bases remaining between them. The germline CDR1 and CDR2 sequences are MGHRA and YSYEKL. The CDR3 consists of 15 residues. This CDR3 is CASSQEETGGYEQYF. The DNA for the CDR3 is TGCGCCAGCAGCCAAGAAGAGACAGGTGGCTACGAGCAGTACTTC.

This clonotype has more than one count but fewer than ten. The chain joins TRBV7-2 to TRBJ2-3; 10 nucleotides line up with TRBD2. Germline CDR1 is SGHTA and CDR2 is FQGNSA. The CDR3 sequence is 15 residues long. V gave up 2 bases and J gave up 6 bases; unmatched junction bases: 5. CDR3 protein: CASSLQAGGPDTQYF. As DNA, the CDR3 is TGTGCCAGCAGCTTACAAGCGGGAGGGCCGGATACGCAGTATTTT. The full variable domain, its missing parts supplied by reference TRBV7-2 and TRBJ2-3, is GAGVSQSPSNKVTEKGKDVELRCDPISGHTALYWYRQSLGQGLEFLIYFQGNSAPDKSGLPSDRFSAERTGGSVSTLTIQRTQQEDSAVYLCASSLQAGGPDTQYFGPGTRLTVL.

This clonotype has just a few counts. The gene calls are TRBV7-8 and TRBJ2-3; no clear D. The V gene's germline CDR1 is SGHVS and CDR2 FQNEAQ. Trimming left V 1 base short and J 0 bases short, with 11 bases between. This CDR3 comprises 16 residues. The chain's CDR3 is CASSLGRAPSTDTQYF. DNA of the CDR3: TGTGCCAGCAGCTTAGGCCGGGCCCCCAGCACAGATACGCAGTATTTT.

This clonotype appeared a few times. For the CDR3, the DNA is TGTGCCAGCAGACTCCGGGACGGCTCCTCCTACGAGCAGTACTTC. Translation: CASRLRDGSSYEQYF. The chain couples TRBV27 to TRBJ2-5; D might be TRBD1 or TRBD2, each matching 5 bases. The DNA end lines up better with TRBJ2-7; the J call may be wrong. CDR1 is MNHEY and CDR2 is SMNVEV in the germline V gene (reference sequence). This CDR3 spans 15 amino acids.

This clonotype was picked up a small number of times. The J gene is TRBJ2-5, the V gene TRBV4-1, with a weak D call TRBD2 (6 bases). The J call is uncertain, as TRBJ2-1 better fits the DNA end. Germline V gene data show CDR1 as MGHRA and CDR2 as YSYEKL. The CDR3 has 16 amino acids. This chain's CDR3 is CASSQVQGGWRGEQFF. In DNA form, the CDR3 reads TGCGCCAGCAGCCAAGTCCAGGGAGGATGGAGAGGGGAGCAGTTCTTC.

This clonotype was counted between two and nine times. The CDR3 nucleotides read TGCGCCAGCAGCCCTTACAGGGAGTCCAACTATGGCTACACCTTC. Its protein is CASSPYRESNYGYTF. J is TRBJ1-2 and V is TRBV4-3; D is perhaps TRBD1 (6 bases). The CDR3 is made up of 15 amino acids. CDR1 and CDR2 from the germline V gene are LGHNA and YSLEER. Trimming removed 4 bases from V and 2 bases from J, with 14 bases in between.